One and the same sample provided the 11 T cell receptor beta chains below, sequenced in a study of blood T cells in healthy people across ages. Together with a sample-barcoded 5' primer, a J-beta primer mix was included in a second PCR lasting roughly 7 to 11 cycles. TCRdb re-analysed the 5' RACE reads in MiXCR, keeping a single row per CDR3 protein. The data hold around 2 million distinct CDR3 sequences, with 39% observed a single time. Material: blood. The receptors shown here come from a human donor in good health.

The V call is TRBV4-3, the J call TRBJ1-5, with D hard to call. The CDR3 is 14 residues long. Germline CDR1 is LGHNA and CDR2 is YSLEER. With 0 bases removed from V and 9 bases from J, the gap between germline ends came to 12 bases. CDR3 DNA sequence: TGCGCCAGCAGCCAAGACCGTTGGAGATGGCCCCAGCATTTT. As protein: CASSQDRWRWPQHF.

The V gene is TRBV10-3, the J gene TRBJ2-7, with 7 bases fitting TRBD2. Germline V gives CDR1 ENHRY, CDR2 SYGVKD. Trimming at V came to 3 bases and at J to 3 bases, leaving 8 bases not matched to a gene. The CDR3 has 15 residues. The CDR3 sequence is CAISDTGGDYYEQYF. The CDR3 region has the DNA TGTGCCATCAGTGACACCGGAGGGGACTACTACGAGCAGTACTTC.

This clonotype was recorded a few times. This CDR3 reads CASKTGGKDQPQHF. For the CDR3, the DNA is TGTGCCAGCAAGACAGGGGGCAAAGATCAGCCCCAGCATTTT. This sequence joins TRBV12-3 or TRBV12-4 and TRBJ1-5; TRBD1 matches 10 bases. This CDR3 comprises 14 residues. V lost 7 bases and J lost 5; bases outside the gene matches: 5.

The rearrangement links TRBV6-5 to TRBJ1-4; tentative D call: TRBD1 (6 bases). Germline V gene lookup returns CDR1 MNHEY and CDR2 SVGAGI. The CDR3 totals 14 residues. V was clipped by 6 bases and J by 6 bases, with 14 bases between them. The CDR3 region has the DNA TGTGCCAGCAGACAAGACAGGATTGATGAAAAACTGTTTTTT. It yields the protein CASRQDRIDEKLFF.

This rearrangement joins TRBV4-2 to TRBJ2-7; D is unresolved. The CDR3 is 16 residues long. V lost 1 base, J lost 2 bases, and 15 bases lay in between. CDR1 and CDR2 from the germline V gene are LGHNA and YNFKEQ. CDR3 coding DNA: TGTGCCAGCAGCCAAGTTGGGTGGGCGCCAACCTACGAGCAGTACTTC. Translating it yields CASSQVGWAPTYEQYF.

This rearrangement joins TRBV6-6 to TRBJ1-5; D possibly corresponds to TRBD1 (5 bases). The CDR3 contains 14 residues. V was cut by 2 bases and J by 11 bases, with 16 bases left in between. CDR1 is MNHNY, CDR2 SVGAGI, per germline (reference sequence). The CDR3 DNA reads TGTGCCAGCAGTTACCAGGGCGGGGGTAAAGCCCAGCATTTT. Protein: CASSYQGGGKAQHF.

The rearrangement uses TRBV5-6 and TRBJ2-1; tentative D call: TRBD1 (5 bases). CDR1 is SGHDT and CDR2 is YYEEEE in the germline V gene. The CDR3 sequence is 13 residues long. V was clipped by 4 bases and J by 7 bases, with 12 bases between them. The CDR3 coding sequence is TGTGCCAGCAGCCCTGAGACAGCTAATGAGCAGTTCTTC. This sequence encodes CASSPETANEQFF.

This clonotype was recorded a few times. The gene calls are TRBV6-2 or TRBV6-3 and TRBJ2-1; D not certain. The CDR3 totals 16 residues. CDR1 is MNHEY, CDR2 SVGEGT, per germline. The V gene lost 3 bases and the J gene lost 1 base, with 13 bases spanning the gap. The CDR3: CASSYSSRRSYNEQFF. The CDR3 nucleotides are TGTGCCAGCAGTTATTCTTCGAGACGGTCCTACAATGAGCAGTTCTTC.

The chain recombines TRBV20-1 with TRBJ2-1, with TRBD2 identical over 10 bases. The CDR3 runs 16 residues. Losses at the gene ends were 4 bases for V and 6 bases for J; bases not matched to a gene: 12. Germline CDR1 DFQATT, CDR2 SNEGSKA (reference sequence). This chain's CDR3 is CSATDLLAGNVNEQFF. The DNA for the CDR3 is TGCAGTGCTACCGACCTACTAGCGGGGAATGTCAATGAGCAGTTCTTC.

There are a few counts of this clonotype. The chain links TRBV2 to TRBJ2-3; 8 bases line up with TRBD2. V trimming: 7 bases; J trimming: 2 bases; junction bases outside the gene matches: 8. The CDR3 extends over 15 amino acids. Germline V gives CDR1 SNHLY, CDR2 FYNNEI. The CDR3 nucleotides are TGTGCCAGCACGGGAGGGGGGCTTAACACAGATACGCAGTATTTT. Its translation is CASTGGGLNTDTQYF.

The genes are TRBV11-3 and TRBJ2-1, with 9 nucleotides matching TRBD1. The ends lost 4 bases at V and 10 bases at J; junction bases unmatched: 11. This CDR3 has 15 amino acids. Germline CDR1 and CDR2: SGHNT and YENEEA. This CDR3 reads CASSSGQGTNDEQFF. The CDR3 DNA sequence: TGTGCCAGCAGCTCTGGACAGGGGACGAATGACGAGCAGTTCTTC.